The clone carrying this TCR beta chain has a count of ten or more. What was amplified from RNA transcripts were TCR beta CDR3 regions. The HTBI primer set served for first-round RT-PCR of the TCR CDR3. In TCRdb, the multiplex PCR reads were re-called with MiXCR into one record per CDR3 protein. The sample carries hundreds of thousands of distinct CDR3 sequences, about 14% recorded once. V was shortened by 0 bases and J by 1 base, with 15 bases between the two germline ends. Germline values: CDR1 SGHAT, CDR2 FQNNGV. The CDR3 sequence is 17 residues long. The source of the sample is a study of T cells in Graves' hyperthyroidism and ophthalmopathy.

The V gene is TRBV11-2, the J gene TRBJ1-1; possibly TRBD1 for D (6 bases). The sequence came from a woman aged 40 to 50 with Graves' ophthalmopathy. The material sequenced was blood. The DNA of the CDR3 is TGTGCCAGCAGCTTAGACCCCTCCGGGACACCGAACACTGAAGCTTTCTTT. Translating it yields CASSLDPSGTPNTEAFF.